The entry below gives a single TCR beta chain sequence along with its context. What it binds is unknown. These data are taken from a study of cytomegalovirus exposure and HLA in healthy donors. PCR primers comprised 60 Vbeta and 13 Jbeta primers. Only in-frame clones appear in the TCRdb table, and some are missing; sequencing was by immunoSEQ multiplex PCR. The profile covers 150,000 to 200,000 clones, with roughly four fifths appearing a single time and approximately 2.2% taken by the ten largest. Whole-study results and caveats: Prior analysis indicated that the majority of TCR beta V segments exhibited productivity approximately 87% or approximately 30% of the time. Among the sequence variants, a highly shared cluster was likely an artifact of sequencing.

The CDR3 consists of 16 residues. Looked up from germline, CDR1 is SNHLY and CDR2 is FYNNEI. Trimming took 6 bases from V and 0 from J, leaving 17 bases between them. The genes are TRBV2 and TRBJ1-2; D not certain. The material sequenced was PBMCs. The source of this sequence is a woman aged 30 to 39 in good health and CMV-seropositive. DNA for the CDR3: TGTGCCAGCAGATCAGACGGAGCGCTAGCTAACTATGGCTACACCTTC. Amino acids: CASRSDGALANYGYTF.